These T cell receptor beta chains were read from a single sample in a study of regulatory T cells in long-lasting Graves disease. MiXCR was run by TCRdb on the multiplex PCR reads, yielding one entry per CDR3 protein. The data hold under 800,000 distinct CDR3 sequences, with roughly 15% observed a single time. These data were also filed under a second study, of T cells in Graves' hyperthyroidism and ophthalmopathy.

The sequences come from peripheral blood mononuclear cells (PBMCs), collected at new diagnosis, from a patient treated with antithyroid drugs. These receptors were obtained from a woman aged 30 to 39 with Graves disease. The CDR3 runs from the conserved cysteine through the conserved F or W. The D gene is left open where the match is weak. Clone sizes are given selectively: once, few, many, or a class where the clone is expanded.

v_call: TRBV7-9
d_call: .
j_call: TRBJ2-1
clone_size: .
cdr3_aa: CASSPVGLTYNEQFF

v_call: TRBV15
d_call: .
j_call: TRBJ2-1
clone_size: .
cdr3_aa: CATSRKSGGSQFF

v_call: TRBV6-2/TRBV6-3
d_call: .
j_call: TRBJ1-4
clone_size: .
cdr3_aa: CASSPGVTRNEKLFF

v_call: TRBV12-3/TRBV12-4
d_call: TRBD2
j_call: TRBJ2-2
clone_size: many
cdr3_aa: CATETSGSGLGTGELFF

v_call: TRBV6-1
d_call: .
j_call: TRBJ2-7
clone_size: many
cdr3_aa: CASSKLTPGTNYEQYF

v_call: TRBV11-2
d_call: TRBD2
j_call: TRBJ2-3
clone_size: many
cdr3_aa: CASSQRESDTQYF

v_call: TRBV9
d_call: .
j_call: TRBJ2-5
clone_size: few
cdr3_aa: CASSEGFTETQYF

v_call: TRBV6-5
d_call: TRBD1
j_call: TRBJ2-3
clone_size: few
cdr3_aa: CASSYSGTGGTDTQYF

v_call: TRBV28
d_call: .
j_call: TRBJ1-4
clone_size: few
cdr3_aa: CASSHGDVAITLEKLFF

v_call: TRBV9
d_call: .
j_call: TRBJ2-7
clone_size: .
cdr3_aa: CASSVGAAQGREQYF

v_call: TRBV5-1
d_call: .
j_call: TRBJ2-7
clone_size: many
cdr3_aa: CASSRLGLTPEQYF

v_call: TRBV19
d_call: TRBD1
j_call: TRBJ1-4
clone_size: many
cdr3_aa: CASTTRQGRNEKLFF

v_call: TRBV6-1
d_call: TRBD1
j_call: TRBJ1-2
clone_size: .
cdr3_aa: CASRLQGISGGYTF

v_call: TRBV3-1
d_call: TRBD1
j_call: TRBJ1-2
clone_size: many
cdr3_aa: CASSPTGAPYGYTF

v_call: TRBV3-1
d_call: .
j_call: TRBJ1-5
clone_size: few
cdr3_aa: CASSQAGANIQPQHF

v_call: TRBV2
d_call: TRBD1
j_call: TRBJ2-1
clone_size: many
cdr3_aa: CASAPPGQAYNEQFF

v_call: TRBV19
d_call: TRBD1
j_call: TRBJ1-5
clone_size: .
cdr3_aa: CASSTLGGQLFNQPQHF

v_call: TRBV4-1
d_call: .
j_call: TRBJ1-4
clone_size: .
cdr3_aa: CASSQGGVRYEKLFF

v_call: TRBV19
d_call: TRBD1
j_call: TRBJ1-1
clone_size: many
cdr3_aa: CASRLVGQGYTEAFF

v_call: TRBV11-2
d_call: .
j_call: TRBJ2-2
clone_size: many
cdr3_aa: CASSLATGKTGELFF

v_call: TRBV27
d_call: .
j_call: TRBJ2-7
clone_size: many
cdr3_aa: CASSLHDSLGEQYF

v_call: TRBV6-1
d_call: .
j_call: TRBJ2-7
clone_size: many
cdr3_aa: CASTDPTYEQYF

v_call: TRBV29-1
d_call: .
j_call: TRBJ1-2
clone_size: many
cdr3_aa: CSVEGLGGLYGYTF

v_call: TRBV6-1
d_call: .
j_call: TRBJ2-1
clone_size: few
cdr3_aa: CASSVLGAREVF

v_call: TRBV9
d_call: .
j_call: TRBJ1-5
clone_size: .
cdr3_aa: CASSEDPKNLQPQHF

v_call: TRBV2
d_call: TRBD2
j_call: TRBJ2-1
clone_size: many
cdr3_aa: CASRVYLLAGGDNEQFF

v_call: TRBV20-1
d_call: .
j_call: TRBJ2-7
clone_size: .
cdr3_aa: CSGLPWTDEQYF

v_call: TRBV28
d_call: .
j_call: TRBJ2-3
clone_size: .
cdr3_aa: CASSTTKSSLSTDTQYF